This is a list of T cell receptor beta chains from one sample in a study of Graves' ophthalmopathy and Graves' hyperthyroidism. MiXCR was run by TCRdb on the multiplex PCR reads, yielding one entry per CDR3 protein. Counted here are some 410,000 distinct CDR3 sequences, about 21% occurring once; the ten biggest clones make up approximately 3.2%. Sequencing was done on a sample of peripheral blood. All receptors come from a woman younger than 35 with stable Graves' hyperthyroidism. Each CDR3 is given with its conserved first and last residue. The D gene is left open where the match is weak. Clone size is not always given. Where it is, it says once, few, many or a class for expanded clones.

j_gene: TRBJ2-7
abundance: many
v_gene: TRBV28
d_gene: -
CDR3aa: CASSLAGLEQYF
CDR3nt: TGTGCCAGCAGTTTGGCAGGGCTCGAGCAGTACTTC

j_gene: TRBJ2-7
abundance: few
v_gene: TRBV12-3/TRBV12-4
d_gene: -
CDR3aa: CASSHGSGEQYF
CDR3nt: TGTGCCAGCAGCCACGGAAGTGGCGAGCAGTACTTC

j_gene: TRBJ2-5
abundance: many
v_gene: TRBV18
d_gene: -
CDR3aa: CASSPLSRGASETQYF
CDR3nt: TGTGCCAGCTCACCACTCAGCAGGGGAGCTTCAGAGACCCAGTACTTC

j_gene: TRBJ2-2
abundance: few
v_gene: TRBV11-2
d_gene: TRBD1
CDR3aa: CASSFRQGNTGELFF
CDR3nt: TGTGCCAGCAGCTTTAGACAGGGGAACACCGGGGAGCTGTTTTTT

j_gene: TRBJ1-3
abundance: -
v_gene: TRBV12-3/TRBV12-4
d_gene: -
CDR3aa: CASTTTGPGNTIYF
CDR3nt: TGTGCCAGCACCACGACAGGTCCTGGAAACACCATATATTTT

j_gene: TRBJ2-7
abundance: -
v_gene: TRBV6-1
d_gene: -
CDR3aa: CASSQGGPYEQYF
CDR3nt: TGTGCCAGCAGTCAAGGGGGGCCCTACGAGCAGTACTTC

j_gene: TRBJ1-6
abundance: many
v_gene: TRBV6-5
d_gene: TRBD1
CDR3aa: CASSSNRGQGNSPLHF
CDR3nt: TGTGCCAGCAGTTCCAATCGGGGACAGGGAAATTCACCCCTCCACTTT

j_gene: TRBJ2-5
abundance: few
v_gene: TRBV6-1
d_gene: TRBD2
CDR3aa: CASRWTSGEGQETQYF
CDR3nt: TGTGCCAGCAGATGGACTAGCGGGGAGGGACAAGAGACCCAGTACTTC

j_gene: TRBJ2-5
abundance: once
v_gene: TRBV11-3
d_gene: -
CDR3aa: CASSLNRDILETQYF
CDR3nt: TGTGCCAGCAGCCTCAACCGGGACATTTTGGAGACCCAGTACTTC

j_gene: TRBJ1-2
abundance: many
v_gene: TRBV4-1
d_gene: -
CDR3aa: CASSQVSGGTLYGYTF
CDR3nt: TGCGCCAGCAGCCAAGTTTCCGGGGGGACCCTCTATGGCTACACCTTC

j_gene: TRBJ2-7
abundance: many
v_gene: TRBV20-1
d_gene: TRBD2
CDR3aa: CSVIMMAGGNYEQYF
CDR3nt: TGCAGTGTTATAATGATGGCGGGAGGTAACTACGAGCAGTACTTC

j_gene: TRBJ2-5
abundance: -
v_gene: TRBV12-3/TRBV12-4
d_gene: -
CDR3aa: CASRLGVETQYF
CDR3nt: TGTGCCAGCAGGCTAGGCGTAGAGACCCAGTACTTC

j_gene: TRBJ1-3
abundance: many
v_gene: TRBV6-5
d_gene: -
CDR3aa: CASSNGVSGNTIYF
CDR3nt: TGTGCCAGCAGTAACGGGGTATCTGGAAACACCATATATTTT

j_gene: TRBJ1-1
abundance: -
v_gene: TRBV11-2
d_gene: -
CDR3aa: CASTTPSLNTEAFF
CDR3nt: TGTGCCAGCACCACCCCGTCCTTGAACACTGAAGCTTTCTTT

j_gene: TRBJ1-1
abundance: few
v_gene: TRBV4-1
d_gene: -
CDR3aa: CASSGTPDTEAFF
CDR3nt: TGCGCCAGCAGCGGGACTCCAGACACTGAAGCTTTCTTT

j_gene: TRBJ2-7
abundance: many
v_gene: TRBV4-1
d_gene: -
CDR3aa: CASSQTGPAYEQYF
CDR3nt: TGCGCCAGCAGCCAAACCGGGCCCGCCTACGAGCAGTACTTC

j_gene: TRBJ1-2
abundance: few
v_gene: TRBV27
d_gene: -
CDR3aa: CANRGAPSNYGYTF
CDR3nt: TGTGCCAATCGGGGTGCACCCTCTAACTATGGCTACACCTTC

j_gene: TRBJ2-7
abundance: -
v_gene: TRBV6-5
d_gene: TRBD2
CDR3aa: CASSSTLAVTSYEQYF
CDR3nt: TGTGCCAGCAGTTCCACACTAGCGGTGACCTCCTACGAGCAGTACTTC

j_gene: TRBJ2-7
abundance: once
v_gene: TRBV6-1
d_gene: TRBD1
CDR3aa: CASITAGGSGEQCF
CDR3nt: TGTGCCAGCATAACGGCAGGGGGCTCGGGCGAGCAGTGCTTC

j_gene: TRBJ1-2
abundance: -
v_gene: TRBV12-3/TRBV12-4
d_gene: -
CDR3aa: CASSLMSGGYGYTF
CDR3nt: TGTGCCAGCAGTTTGATGTCCGGGGGCTATGGCTACACCTTC

j_gene: TRBJ2-2
abundance: many
v_gene: TRBV29-1
d_gene: -
CDR3aa: CSTGNGGELFF
CDR3nt: TGCAGCACGGGGAATGGCGGGGAGCTGTTTTTT

j_gene: TRBJ1-6
abundance: many
v_gene: TRBV12-3/TRBV12-4
d_gene: -
CDR3aa: CASSLSPAYSFNSPLHF
CDR3nt: TGTGCCAGCAGTTTGTCTCCAGCGTATTCTTTTAATTCACCCCTCCACTTT

j_gene: TRBJ1-1
abundance: many
v_gene: TRBV19
d_gene: -
CDR3aa: CASCPGGNTEAFF
CDR3nt: TGTGCCAGTTGCCCGGGGGGGAACACTGAAGCTTTCTTT

j_gene: TRBJ2-5
abundance: many
v_gene: TRBV29-1
d_gene: TRBD2
CDR3aa: CSVRLAEETQYF
CDR3nt: TGCAGCGTTAGACTAGCGGAAGAGACCCAGTACTTC

j_gene: TRBJ2-2
abundance: medium-sized
v_gene: TRBV12-3/TRBV12-4
d_gene: -
CDR3aa: CASRPSGAGELFF
CDR3nt: TGTGCCAGCAGACCGAGCGGCGCCGGGGAGCTGTTTTTT

j_gene: TRBJ2-7
abundance: many
v_gene: TRBV11-2
d_gene: -
CDR3aa: CASSLGPALGYEQYF
CDR3nt: TGTGCCAGCAGCTTAGGTCCCGCGCTAGGGTACGAGCAGTACTTC

j_gene: TRBJ2-7
abundance: -
v_gene: TRBV18
d_gene: -
CDR3aa: CASSPPTLTYEQYF
CDR3nt: TGTGCCAGCTCACCACCCACGTTGACCTACGAGCAGTACTTC

j_gene: TRBJ2-4
abundance: many
v_gene: TRBV6-5
d_gene: TRBD2
CDR3aa: CASSLTSGGAKNIKYF
CDR3nt: TGTGCCAGCAGCCTGACTAGCGGGGGAGCCAAAAACATTAAGTACTTC

j_gene: TRBJ1-1
abundance: many
v_gene: TRBV27
d_gene: TRBD1
CDR3aa: CASSPGTGALNTEAFF
CDR3nt: TGTGCCAGCAGTCCCGGGACAGGGGCGTTGAACACTGAAGCTTTCTTT

j_gene: TRBJ1-1
abundance: -
v_gene: TRBV6-2/TRBV6-3
d_gene: TRBD1
CDR3aa: CASSYSTGAWALF
CDR3nt: TGTGCCAGCAGTTACTCGACAGGGGCTTGGGCGCTCTTT

j_gene: TRBJ1-5
abundance: -
v_gene: TRBV12-3/TRBV12-4
d_gene: -
CDR3aa: CASSYLRRNSNQPQHF
CDR3nt: TGTGCCAGCAGTTACCTTCGTCGAAATAGCAATCAGCCCCAGCATTTT

j_gene: TRBJ1-6
abundance: -
v_gene: TRBV18
d_gene: TRBD1
CDR3aa: CASRGDSYSPLHF
CDR3nt: TGTGCCAGCAGGGGGGACAGTTATTCACCCCTCCACTTT

j_gene: TRBJ1-5
abundance: many
v_gene: TRBV12-3/TRBV12-4
d_gene: -
CDR3aa: CASSLSTGTVSNQPQHF
CDR3nt: TGTGCCAGCAGTTTGTCAACGGGGACGGTAAGCAATCAGCCCCAGCATTTT

j_gene: TRBJ1-6
abundance: many
v_gene: TRBV27
d_gene: -
CDR3aa: CASSLLGGGSPLHF
CDR3nt: TGTGCCAGCAGTTTATTGGGGGGGGGCTCACCCCTCCACTTT

j_gene: TRBJ1-2
abundance: many
v_gene: TRBV9
d_gene: -
CDR3aa: CASSPSRGGFKGYTF
CDR3nt: TGTGCCAGCAGCCCGAGTCGTGGGGGGTTTAAAGGCTACACCTTC

j_gene: TRBJ2-7
abundance: -
v_gene: TRBV6-1
d_gene: TRBD2
CDR3aa: CASSLLAGGAEQYF
CDR3nt: TGTGCCAGCAGCCTACTAGCGGGGGGAGCCGAGCAGTACTTC

j_gene: TRBJ2-5
abundance: -
v_gene: TRBV12-3/TRBV12-4
d_gene: -
CDR3aa: CASSLAGTETQYF
CDR3nt: TGTGCCAGCAGTTTAGCGGGGACGGAGACCCAGTACTTC

j_gene: TRBJ2-5
abundance: many
v_gene: TRBV4-1
d_gene: -
CDR3aa: CASSPGLVKTQYF
CDR3nt: TGCGCCAGCAGCCCCGGCCTGGTGAAGACCCAGTACTTC

j_gene: TRBJ2-7
abundance: -
v_gene: TRBV11-1
d_gene: TRBD1
CDR3aa: CASSFGTGLSHRYEQYF
CDR3nt: TGTGCCAGCAGCTTTGGGACAGGGTTATCGCACCGCTACGAGCAGTACTTC

j_gene: TRBJ2-7
abundance: many
v_gene: TRBV30
d_gene: -
CDR3aa: CAWSVGAGWSEQYF
CDR3nt: TGTGCCTGGAGTGTAGGAGCGGGTTGGAGCGAGCAGTACTTC

j_gene: TRBJ2-7
abundance: -
v_gene: TRBV11-2
d_gene: -
CDR3aa: CASSLRASRDHLYEQYF
CDR3nt: TGTGCCAGCAGCCTGAGAGCTTCTCGGGACCACCTGTACGAGCAGTACTTC

j_gene: TRBJ1-3
abundance: many
v_gene: TRBV19
d_gene: -
CDR3aa: CASSAGRIRSGNTIYF
CDR3nt: TGTGCCAGTAGTGCCGGACGGATCAGATCTGGAAACACCATATATTTT

j_gene: TRBJ1-1
abundance: many
v_gene: TRBV6-1
d_gene: TRBD1
CDR3aa: CASSEALGAGGAFF
CDR3nt: TGTGCCAGCAGTGAAGCGCTGGGGGCAGGGGGAGCTTTCTTT

j_gene: TRBJ1-1
abundance: once
v_gene: TRBV20-1
d_gene: TRBD1
CDR3aa: CSASLAGGHMNTEAFF
CDR3nt: TGCAGTGCTAGCCTAGCAGGGGGCCACATGAACACTGAAGCTTTCTTT

j_gene: TRBJ2-7
abundance: many
v_gene: TRBV6-5
d_gene: -
CDR3aa: CASSFGRVDEQYF
CDR3nt: TGTGCCAGCAGTTTCGGCAGGGTCGACGAGCAGTACTTC

j_gene: TRBJ1-6
abundance: few
v_gene: TRBV30
d_gene: -
CDR3aa: CASQPGANSPLHF
CDR3nt: TGTGCCTCGCAACCTGGGGCGAATTCACCCCTCCACTTT

j_gene: TRBJ2-7
abundance: many
v_gene: TRBV12-3/TRBV12-4
d_gene: -
CDR3aa: CASSSPLQGTYEQYF
CDR3nt: TGTGCCAGCAGTTCCCCCTTACAGGGCACCTACGAGCAGTACTTC

j_gene: TRBJ1-6
abundance: many
v_gene: TRBV7-2
d_gene: -
CDR3aa: CASSSQGVNSPLHF
CDR3nt: TGTGCCAGCAGCTCACAGGGAGTTAATTCACCCCTCCACTTT

j_gene: TRBJ2-7
abundance: many
v_gene: TRBV6-5
d_gene: TRBD1
CDR3aa: CASSSRTGKSYEQYF
CDR3nt: TGTGCCAGCAGTTCGAGGACAGGGAAGTCCTACGAGCAGTACTTC

j_gene: TRBJ2-4
abundance: many
v_gene: TRBV6-1
d_gene: -
CDR3aa: CASRNDVAKNIQYF
CDR3nt: TGTGCCAGTCGGAATGATGTAGCCAAAAACATTCAGTACTTC

j_gene: TRBJ2-7
abundance: many
v_gene: TRBV11-1
d_gene: TRBD2
CDR3aa: CASTQDGGDRSYEQYF
CDR3nt: TGTGCCAGCACCCAGGATGGGGGGGACCGCTCCTACGAGCAGTACTTC

j_gene: TRBJ1-1
abundance: many
v_gene: TRBV4-1
d_gene: -
CDR3aa: CASRPTPRAEAFF
CDR3nt: TGCGCCAGCAGACCCACCCCAAGAGCTGAAGCTTTCTTT

j_gene: TRBJ2-5
abundance: many
v_gene: TRBV6-1
d_gene: TRBD1
CDR3aa: CASSETGGETQYF
CDR3nt: TGTGCCAGCAGTGAAACAGGGGGAGAGACCCAGTACTTC

j_gene: TRBJ1-5
abundance: many
v_gene: TRBV5-1
d_gene: TRBD1
CDR3aa: CASSPGQGYNQPQHF
CDR3nt: TGCGCCAGCAGCCCTGGACAGGGATACAATCAGCCCCAGCATTTT

j_gene: TRBJ2-2
abundance: many
v_gene: TRBV5-1
d_gene: -
CDR3aa: CASSLIGTANTGELFF
CDR3nt: TGCGCCAGCAGCTTGATTGGGACCGCGAACACCGGGGAGCTGTTTTTT